In this sample, the clone carrying this T cell receptor (beta chain) turned up a few times. The data are from a study of blood T cell repertoires in COVID-19. Per the germline V gene, CDR1 is SGHDT and CDR2 is YYEEEE. The trim removed 4 bases at V and 4 bases at J, leaving 8 bases unmatched. The CDR3 loop spans 16 amino acids. Study processing details: Reference gene primers were amplified, and this amplification served to estimate nucleated cell counts. Profiling relied on immunoSEQ multiplex PCR, and the TCRdb table lists in-frame clones only, not all of them. The V and J calls and clone size are taken from that table; D and trimming were inferred from the DNA. This sample yields approximately 97,000 clones, of which 80% to 95% are seen a single time; 1.5% to 2% belongs to the top ten.

This receptor was identified in a woman aged 50 to 60 with COVID-19, enrolled during active disease. The chain joins TRBV5-6 to TRBJ1-4, with TRBD1 identical over 9 bases. Sample: peripheral blood. The CDR3, as DNA: TGTGCCAGCAGCGTCCCGGGACAGGGTTTTAATGAAAAACTGTTTTTT. This codes for CASSVPGQGFNEKLFF.